The rows below give T cell receptor beta chains drawn from one sample of a study of T cell responses to AZD1222 COVID-19 vaccine. The data were produced by immunoSEQ multiplex PCR, yet TCRdb's version contains in-frame clones alone and is incomplete. The data hold over 100,000 clones, with approximately 86% observed a single time. The source was peripheral blood, collected 28 days after the second AZD1222 dose. The receptors stem from an adult who received the AZD1222 COVID-19 vaccine. Both conserved end residues are part of each CDR3. The D gene is left open where the match is weak. Expanded clones are given a class, and other clones once, few, many or no size at all.

j_call: TRBJ2-6
cdr3_length: 16
v_call: TRBV5-1
clone_size: .
d_call: .
cdr3_nt: TGCGCCAGCAGCGAGAGTTCGGAGCCTGGGGCCAACGTCCTGACTTTC
cdr3_aa: CASSESSEPGANVLTF

j_call: TRBJ1-4
cdr3_length: 15
v_call: TRBV3-1/TRBV3-2
clone_size: .
d_call: TRBD1
cdr3_nt: TGTGCCAGCAGCGATACAGGGGGGCCTAATGAAAAACTGTTTTTT
cdr3_aa: CASSDTGGPNEKLFF

j_call: TRBJ2-7
cdr3_length: 14
v_call: TRBV15
clone_size: .
d_call: .
cdr3_nt: TGTGCCACCAGCAGAGATGGCGGACCCTACGAGCAGTACTTC
cdr3_aa: CATSRDGGPYEQYF

j_call: TRBJ2-3
cdr3_length: 18
v_call: TRBV5-4
clone_size: .
d_call: .
cdr3_nt: TGTGCCAGCAGCCGGTGGGGAGCTAGCCGGGGGAGAACAGATACGCAGTATTTT
cdr3_aa: CASSRWGASRGRTDTQYF

j_call: TRBJ1-3
cdr3_length: 13
v_call: TRBV2
clone_size: .
d_call: .
cdr3_nt: TGTGCCAGCAGGGTTGGAGGAGGAAACACCATATATTTT
cdr3_aa: CASRVGGGNTIYF

j_call: TRBJ1-1
cdr3_length: 13
v_call: TRBV5-6
clone_size: .
d_call: .
cdr3_nt: TGTGCCAGCAGGCCAGGCTCCGGGACGTCAGCTTTCTTT
cdr3_aa: CASRPGSGTSAFF

j_call: TRBJ2-7
cdr3_length: 15
v_call: TRBV6-5
clone_size: .
d_call: .
cdr3_nt: TGTGCCAGCAGTTCCCCCGGGACTTACTCCTACGAGCAGTACTTC
cdr3_aa: CASSSPGTYSYEQYF

j_call: TRBJ2-1
cdr3_length: 14
v_call: TRBV6-5
clone_size: .
d_call: TRBD2
cdr3_nt: TGTGCCAGCATTAACCGGGCGGGGCGGGGGTCGCAGTTCTTC
cdr3_aa: CASINRAGRGSQFF

j_call: TRBJ2-7
cdr3_length: 14
v_call: TRBV7-2
clone_size: .
d_call: .
cdr3_nt: TGTGCCAGCAGCTTAGTTGTCGATACCTACGAGCAGTACTTC
cdr3_aa: CASSLVVDTYEQYF

j_call: TRBJ2-2
cdr3_length: 14
v_call: TRBV11-3
clone_size: .
d_call: .
cdr3_nt: TGTGCCAGCAGCTTAGGATCGAACACCGGGGAGCTGTTTTTT
cdr3_aa: CASSLGSNTGELFF

j_call: TRBJ1-2
cdr3_length: 14
v_call: TRBV6-5
clone_size: once
d_call: .
cdr3_nt: TGTGCCAGCAGTTACTCGGGCAGGGAGTATGGCTACACCTTC
cdr3_aa: CASSYSGREYGYTF

j_call: TRBJ1-1
cdr3_length: 13
v_call: TRBV30
clone_size: .
d_call: .
cdr3_nt: TGTGCCTGGAGTGTACAGAGTAACACTGAAGCTTTCTTT
cdr3_aa: CAWSVQSNTEAFF

j_call: TRBJ1-3
cdr3_length: 16
v_call: TRBV4-3
clone_size: .
d_call: .
cdr3_nt: TGCGCCAGCAGCCAAGATCCAACGGGACTTGGAAACACCATATATTTT
cdr3_aa: CASSQDPTGLGNTIYF

j_call: TRBJ2-3
cdr3_length: 17
v_call: TRBV7-2
clone_size: .
d_call: TRBD2
cdr3_nt: TGTGCCAGCAGCGCCCTACCGGGTAGCGGGACCACAGATACGCAGTATTTT
cdr3_aa: CASSALPGSGTTDTQYF

j_call: TRBJ1-6
cdr3_length: 15
v_call: TRBV2
clone_size: .
d_call: .
cdr3_nt: TGTGCCAGCAGTGAATGGAGCTCCTATAATTCACCCCTCCACTTT
cdr3_aa: CASSEWSSYNSPLHF

j_call: TRBJ2-5
cdr3_length: 13
v_call: TRBV18
clone_size: .
d_call: .
cdr3_nt: TGTGCCAGCTCACTGAGGGTACAAGAGACCCAGTACTTC
cdr3_aa: CASSLRVQETQYF

j_call: TRBJ2-1
cdr3_length: 15
v_call: TRBV6-5
clone_size: once
d_call: TRBD1
cdr3_nt: TGTGCCAGCAACAAGGACAGGGACTCCTACAATGAGCAGTTCTTC
cdr3_aa: CASNKDRDSYNEQFF

j_call: TRBJ2-1
cdr3_length: 13
v_call: TRBV7-3
clone_size: .
d_call: .
cdr3_nt: TGTGCCAGCAGGTGGGACAACTTCAATGAGCAGTTCTTC
cdr3_aa: CASRWDNFNEQFF

j_call: TRBJ1-6
cdr3_length: 13
v_call: TRBV5-1
clone_size: .
d_call: .
cdr3_nt: TGCGCCAGCAGCCGAATATATAATTCACCCCTCCACTTT
cdr3_aa: CASSRIYNSPLHF

j_call: TRBJ1-2
cdr3_length: 14
v_call: TRBV3-1/TRBV3-2
clone_size: once
d_call: .
cdr3_nt: TGTGCCAGCAGCCAAGACCTCTTAGGTTATGGCTACACCTTC
cdr3_aa: CASSQDLLGYGYTF

j_call: TRBJ2-3
cdr3_length: 14
v_call: TRBV5-8
clone_size: .
d_call: .
cdr3_nt: TGTGCCAGCAGCGCGACCGACGGGGCAGATACGCAGTATTTT
cdr3_aa: CASSATDGADTQYF

j_call: TRBJ1-2
cdr3_length: 12
v_call: TRBV28
clone_size: .
d_call: .
cdr3_nt: TGTGCCAGCAGTTTTGGGATTTATGGCTACACCTTC
cdr3_aa: CASSFGIYGYTF

j_call: TRBJ2-3
cdr3_length: 15
v_call: TRBV6-5
clone_size: .
d_call: .
cdr3_nt: TGTGCCAGCAGCCGGGACAACCCCTCGACAGATACGCAGTATTTT
cdr3_aa: CASSRDNPSTDTQYF

j_call: TRBJ1-1
cdr3_length: 11
v_call: TRBV5-8
clone_size: .
d_call: .
cdr3_nt: TGTGCCAGCAGCTTTAGTACTGAAGCTTTCTTT
cdr3_aa: CASSFSTEAFF

j_call: TRBJ2-7
cdr3_length: 15
v_call: TRBV28
clone_size: .
d_call: TRBD1
cdr3_nt: TGTGCCAGCAGTCCCCTCCGGGACAGGGGCAACGAGCAGTACTTC
cdr3_aa: CASSPLRDRGNEQYF

j_call: TRBJ2-3
cdr3_length: 15
v_call: TRBV19
clone_size: .
d_call: TRBD2
cdr3_nt: TGTGCCAGTATTTCGGCTAGCGGAAGCACAGATACGCAGTATTTT
cdr3_aa: CASISASGSTDTQYF

j_call: TRBJ2-5
cdr3_length: 15
v_call: TRBV7-7
clone_size: .
d_call: TRBD2
cdr3_nt: TGTGCCAGCAGCTTAGGACTAGCGGGGAGAGAGACCCAGTACTTC
cdr3_aa: CASSLGLAGRETQYF

j_call: TRBJ1-4
cdr3_length: 16
v_call: TRBV4-1
clone_size: .
d_call: .
cdr3_nt: TGCGCCAGCAGCCAAGATCACCAAATAGGCAGTGAAAAACTGTTTTTT
cdr3_aa: CASSQDHQIGSEKLFF

j_call: TRBJ1-5
cdr3_length: 12
v_call: TRBV10-3
clone_size: .
d_call: .
cdr3_nt: TGTGCCATCGGAGACAGGAATCAGCCCCAGCATTTT
cdr3_aa: CAIGDRNQPQHF

j_call: TRBJ1-4
cdr3_length: 15
v_call: TRBV19
clone_size: few
d_call: .
cdr3_nt: TGTGCCAGTAGCAGAGACGGGAGAAGGGATGAAAAACTGTTTTTT
cdr3_aa: CASSRDGRRDEKLFF

j_call: TRBJ2-1
cdr3_length: 14
v_call: TRBV18
clone_size: .
d_call: TRBD2
cdr3_nt: TGTGCCAGCTCAAACACAGCGGGGGTCAATGAGCAGTTCTTC
cdr3_aa: CASSNTAGVNEQFF

j_call: TRBJ2-5
cdr3_length: 14
v_call: TRBV4-3
clone_size: .
d_call: TRBD2
cdr3_nt: TGCGCCAGCAGCCCTCGGGGGGGAGGGGAGACCCAGTACTTC
cdr3_aa: CASSPRGGGETQYF

j_call: TRBJ2-1
cdr3_length: 14
v_call: TRBV11-2
clone_size: .
d_call: .
cdr3_nt: TGTGCCAGCAGCAAATCAGTCACCTACAATGAGCAGTTCTTC
cdr3_aa: CASSKSVTYNEQFF

j_call: TRBJ1-2
cdr3_length: 13
v_call: TRBV25-1
clone_size: .
d_call: TRBD1
cdr3_nt: TGTGCCAGCCAGGGGGCGGCAAACTATGGCTACACCTTC
cdr3_aa: CASQGAANYGYTF

j_call: TRBJ2-5
cdr3_length: 16
v_call: TRBV19
clone_size: .
d_call: TRBD1
cdr3_nt: TGTGCCAGTAGTACCGGGACAGGGGGCACTCGAGAGACCCAGTACTTC
cdr3_aa: CASSTGTGGTRETQYF

j_call: TRBJ2-7
cdr3_length: 13
v_call: TRBV11-2
clone_size: .
d_call: .
cdr3_nt: TGTGCCAGCAGCTTAGGGATCTCCTACGAGCAGTACTTC
cdr3_aa: CASSLGISYEQYF

j_call: TRBJ2-3
cdr3_length: 13
v_call: TRBV7-3
clone_size: .
d_call: .
cdr3_nt: TGTGCCAGCAGCCCAGGGAACACAGATACGCAGTATTTT
cdr3_aa: CASSPGNTDTQYF

j_call: TRBJ1-4
cdr3_length: 14
v_call: TRBV18
clone_size: .
d_call: .
cdr3_nt: TGTGCCAGCTCCGAGTTCGGTCCAAATGAAAAACTGTTTTTT
cdr3_aa: CASSEFGPNEKLFF

j_call: TRBJ1-5
cdr3_length: 14
v_call: TRBV18
clone_size: .
d_call: TRBD1
cdr3_nt: TGTGCCAGCTCAGGACAGGGAAGGGATCAGCCCCAGCATTTT
cdr3_aa: CASSGQGRDQPQHF

j_call: TRBJ1-6
cdr3_length: 13
v_call: TRBV6-1
clone_size: many
d_call: .
cdr3_nt: TGTGCCAGCAGTGAAGCGCGTTATTCACCCCTCCACTTT
cdr3_aa: CASSEARYSPLHF

j_call: TRBJ1-2
cdr3_length: 15
v_call: TRBV5-1
clone_size: .
d_call: .
cdr3_nt: TGCGCCAGCAGTCTGGGGCTTCAGGGCCGGGGAGGCTACACCTTC
cdr3_aa: CASSLGLQGRGGYTF

j_call: TRBJ1-5
cdr3_length: 15
v_call: TRBV7-2
clone_size: once
d_call: .
cdr3_nt: TGTGCCAGCAGCTTAACCGTGAATAGCAATCAGCCCCAGCATTTT
cdr3_aa: CASSLTVNSNQPQHF

j_call: TRBJ2-3
cdr3_length: 13
v_call: TRBV30
clone_size: .
d_call: .
cdr3_nt: TGTGCCTGGAGCCGAGGACGATCTCGTACGCAGTATTTT
cdr3_aa: CAWSRGRSRTQYF

j_call: TRBJ1-6
cdr3_length: 15
v_call: TRBV28
clone_size: .
d_call: .
cdr3_nt: TGTGCCAGCAGTTTCCAGGGAGTAGATAATTCACCCCTCCACTTT
cdr3_aa: CASSFQGVDNSPLHF

j_call: TRBJ2-5
cdr3_length: 16
v_call: TRBV19
clone_size: .
d_call: TRBD2
cdr3_nt: TGTGCCAGTAGCCTCGGACTAGCGGGGGGACAAGAGACCCAGTACTTC
cdr3_aa: CASSLGLAGGQETQYF